This T cell receptor (beta chain) was recorded in a study of immune cell composition in non-small cell lung cancer. Clones were read by immunoSEQ multiplex PCR, and TCRdb kept only the in-frame ones, dropping some. The table has 4,900 or so clones, around three quarters seen once. This TCR derives from a human donor with non-small cell lung cancer. The sequenced material came from lung tumor tissue.

Written as DNA, the CDR3 is TGTGCCAGCAGTCCGGACAGTGGTCCTAAAGTCCACGAGCAGTACTTC. This gives the protein CASSPDSGPKVHEQYF. The chain has TRBV27 and TRBJ2-7; possibly TRBD1 for D (6 bases). The CDR3 is made up of 16 amino acids. Germline CDR1 MNHEY, CDR2 SMNVEV (reference sequence). V was cut by 5 bases and J by 5 bases, with 22 bases left in between.